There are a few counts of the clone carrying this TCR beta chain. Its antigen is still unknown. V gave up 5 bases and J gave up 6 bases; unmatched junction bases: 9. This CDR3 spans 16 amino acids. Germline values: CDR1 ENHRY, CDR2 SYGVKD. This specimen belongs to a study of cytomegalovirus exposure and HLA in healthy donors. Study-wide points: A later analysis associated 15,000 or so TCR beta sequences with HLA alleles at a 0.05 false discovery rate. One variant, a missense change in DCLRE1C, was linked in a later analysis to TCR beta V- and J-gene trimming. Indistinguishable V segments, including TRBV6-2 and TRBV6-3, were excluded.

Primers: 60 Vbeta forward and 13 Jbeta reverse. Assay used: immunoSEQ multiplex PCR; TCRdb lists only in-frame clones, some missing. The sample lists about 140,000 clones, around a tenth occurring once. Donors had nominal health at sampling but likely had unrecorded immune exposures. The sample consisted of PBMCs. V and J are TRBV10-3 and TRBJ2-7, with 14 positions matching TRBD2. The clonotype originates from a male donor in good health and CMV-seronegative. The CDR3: CAISSGTSGRSAEQYF. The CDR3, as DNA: TGTGCCATCAGTTCGGGGACTAGCGGGAGAAGCGCCGAGCAGTACTTC.